Reported below is one TCR beta chain. There is no known antigen for this receptor. Within one base of it there is no much larger clone, and no base qualities were kept. The CDR3 contains 13 residues, cysteine and phenylalanine counted. Here the CDR3 DNA is all that survives: 39 bases in frame from base 1. From a lookup of the germline V gene, CDR1 and CDR2 are LGHNA and YSLEER. V and J are truncated by 5 bases and 2 bases respectively, leaving an intervening sequence of 6 bases. The trial excluded patients who had a history of autoimmune disease or who were on systemic immunosuppression. Peripheral blood for TCR sequencing was collected from all dose cohorts at baseline, on cycle 4 day 1, and on cycle 7 day 1. Samples were obtained from an open-label, multicenter, first-in-human phase I dose-escalation trial of ivuxolimab. The trial enrolled adults with locally advanced or metastatic head and neck squamous cell, hepatocellular, melanoma or renal cell carcinoma. Before TCR sequencing, CD4+ T cells and CD8+ T cells from peripheral blood were sorted into separate populations.

The data were taken from a study of OX40 agonist ivuxolimab in advanced cancers. Regarding the research as a whole: Ivuxolimab, which targeted the costimulatory receptor OX40 (CD134), was an agonistic, fully human IgG2 monoclonal antibody. Of the approximately 54 dose-escalation patients, hepatocellular carcinoma was present in some 19, melanoma in roughly 15, renal cell carcinoma in 9 and head and neck cancer in 9. The paper reports the monotherapy dose-escalation portion (N of about 54 patients) of the phase I ivuxolimab trial. Partial responses occurred in three dose-escalation patients, of whom one had hepatocellular carcinoma and two had cutaneous melanoma. Intravenous ivuxolimab was administered to patients every 2 weeks at six dose levels: 0.01, 0.1, 0.3, 1.5, 3 and 10 mg/kg. A male proportion of 75% to 85% and a mean age of approximately 58 years, ranging from 23 to 79, were recorded for the dose-escalation cohort. The purpose of peripheral TCRbeta sequencing was to test whether ivuxolimab changed TCR sequence diversity and led to clonal T-cell expansion. Prior anti-PD-1, anti-PD-L1 or anti-CTLA-4 therapy was permitted, and checkpoint inhibitors had been received by roughly 42% of dose-escalation patients. Overall study results and their limits: On average, CD8+ T cells showed more expanded clones than CD4+ T cells after ivuxolimab. In the 0.1-3.0 mg/kg groups, partial responders were among the patients with the lowest normalized peripheral clonal expansion, particularly in CD8+ T cells. The antigen specificity of the peripheral T cells that underwent clonal expansion was not determined. Low levels of normalized T-cell clonal expansion were also seen in some nonresponding patients. At doses of 0.1 to 3.0 mg/kg, clonal expansion of both CD4+ and CD8+ blood T cells was observed from baseline to week 6.

For sequencing of the TCRbeta CDR3 region, genomic DNA was extracted from the sorted cells. TCRbeta CDR3 regions were sequenced using the immunoSEQ Assay. As stored in TCRdb, this immuneACCESS dataset retains in-frame rearrangements with V and J assigned. A fraction of the clones does not appear; measured against another copy, unresolved V genes explain less than half of the discrepancy, and the remainder lacks a known reason. Across this sample there are about 88,000 clones, with 70% to 85% seen only once. 3% to 4% of the sample is held by the ten biggest clonotypes. Recombination joined TRBV4-3 with TRBJ2-2; no D gene call is confident. Sample: CD4+ or CD8+ T cells sorted from blood, taken in a trial of the OX40 agonist ivuxolimab. The origin of this receptor is an adult with an advanced solid tumor such as melanoma, head and neck, liver or kidney cancer. The bases read TGCGCCAGCAGCGTGGGTAACACCGGGGAGCTGTTTTTT. It codes for CASSVGNTGELFF.